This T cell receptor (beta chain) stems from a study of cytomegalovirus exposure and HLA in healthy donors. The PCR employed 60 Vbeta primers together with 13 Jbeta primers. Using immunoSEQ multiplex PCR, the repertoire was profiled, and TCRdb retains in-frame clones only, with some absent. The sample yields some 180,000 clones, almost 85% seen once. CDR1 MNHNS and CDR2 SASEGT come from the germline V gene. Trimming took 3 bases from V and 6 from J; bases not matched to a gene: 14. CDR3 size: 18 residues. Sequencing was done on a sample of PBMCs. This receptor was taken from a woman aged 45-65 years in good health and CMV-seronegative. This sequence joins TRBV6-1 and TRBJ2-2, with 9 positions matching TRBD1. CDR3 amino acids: CASSDHPGQGSRPGELFF. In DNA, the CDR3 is TGTGCCAGCAGTGATCATCCGGGACAGGGAAGTAGACCCGGGGAGCTGTTTTTT.